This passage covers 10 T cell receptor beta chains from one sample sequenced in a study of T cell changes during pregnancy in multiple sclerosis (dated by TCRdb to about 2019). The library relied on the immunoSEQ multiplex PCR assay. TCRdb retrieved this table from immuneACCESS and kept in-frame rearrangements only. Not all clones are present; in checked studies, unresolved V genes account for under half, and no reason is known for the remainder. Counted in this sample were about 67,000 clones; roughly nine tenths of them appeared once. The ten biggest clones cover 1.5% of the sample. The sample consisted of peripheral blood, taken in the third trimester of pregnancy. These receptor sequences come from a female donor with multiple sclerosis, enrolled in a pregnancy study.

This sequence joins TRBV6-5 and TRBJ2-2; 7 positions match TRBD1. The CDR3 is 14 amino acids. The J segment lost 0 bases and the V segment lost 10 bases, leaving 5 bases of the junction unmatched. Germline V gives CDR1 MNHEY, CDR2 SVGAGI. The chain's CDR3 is CATTGQPNTGELFF. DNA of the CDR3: TGTGCCACTACGGGACAGCCGAACACCGGGGAGCTGTTTTTT.

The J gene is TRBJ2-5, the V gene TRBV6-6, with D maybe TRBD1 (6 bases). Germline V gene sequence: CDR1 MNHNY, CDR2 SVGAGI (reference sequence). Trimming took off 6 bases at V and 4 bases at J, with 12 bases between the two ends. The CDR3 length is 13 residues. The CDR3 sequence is CASSMWTAETQYF. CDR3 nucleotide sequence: TGTGCCAGCAGCATGTGGACAGCAGAGACCCAGTACTTC.

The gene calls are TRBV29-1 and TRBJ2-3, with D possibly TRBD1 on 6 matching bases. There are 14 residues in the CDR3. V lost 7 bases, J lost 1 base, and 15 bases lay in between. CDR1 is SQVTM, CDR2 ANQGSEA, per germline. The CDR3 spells CSALGDIGTDTQYF. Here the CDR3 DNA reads TGCAGCGCCCTTGGGGACATTGGCACAGATACGCAGTATTTT.

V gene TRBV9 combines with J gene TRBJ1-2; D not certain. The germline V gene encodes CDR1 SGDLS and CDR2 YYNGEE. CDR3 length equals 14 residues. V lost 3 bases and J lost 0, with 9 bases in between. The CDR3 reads CASSGATTNYGYTF. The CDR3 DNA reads TGTGCCAGCAGCGGGGCGACTACTAACTATGGCTACACCTTC.

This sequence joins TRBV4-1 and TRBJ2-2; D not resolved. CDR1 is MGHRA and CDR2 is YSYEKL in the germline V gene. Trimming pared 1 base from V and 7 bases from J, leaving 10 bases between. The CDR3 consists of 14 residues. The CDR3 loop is CASSQVLSDGELFF. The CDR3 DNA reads TGCGCCAGCAGCCAAGTGCTGAGCGACGGGGAGCTGTTTTTT.

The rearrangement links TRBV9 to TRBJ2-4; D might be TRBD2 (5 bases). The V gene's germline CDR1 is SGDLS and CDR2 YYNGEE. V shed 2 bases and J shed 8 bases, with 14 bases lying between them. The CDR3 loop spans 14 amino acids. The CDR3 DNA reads TGTGCCAGCAGCGTCCTCGGAGGAGGCGACATTCAGTACTTC. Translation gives CASSVLGGGDIQYF.

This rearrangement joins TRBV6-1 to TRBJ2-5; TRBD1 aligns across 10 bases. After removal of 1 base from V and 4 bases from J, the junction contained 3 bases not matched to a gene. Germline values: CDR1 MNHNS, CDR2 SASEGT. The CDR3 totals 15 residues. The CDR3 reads CASSEETGGGETQYF. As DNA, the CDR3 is TGTGCCAGCAGTGAAGAGACAGGGGGCGGAGAGACCCAGTACTTC.

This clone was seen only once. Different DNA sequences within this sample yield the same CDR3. CDR3 amino acids: CASSLSGGSYEQYF. The CDR3 bases are TGTGCCAGCAGCTTAAGTGGTGGGAGCTACGAGCAGTACTTC. The chain combines TRBV11-2 with TRBJ2-7, with D perhaps TRBD2 (5 bases). CDR3 size: 14 residues. Germline CDR1 SGHAT, CDR2 FQNNGV. Trimming stripped 2 bases from V and 3 bases from J, with 11 bases between.

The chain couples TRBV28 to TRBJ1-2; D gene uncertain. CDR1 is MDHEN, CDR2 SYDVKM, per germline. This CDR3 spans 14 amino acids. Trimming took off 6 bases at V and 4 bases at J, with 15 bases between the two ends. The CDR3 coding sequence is TGTGCCAGCAGCCGACATCACCGATCCTATGGCTACACCTTC. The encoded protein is CASSRHHRSYGYTF.

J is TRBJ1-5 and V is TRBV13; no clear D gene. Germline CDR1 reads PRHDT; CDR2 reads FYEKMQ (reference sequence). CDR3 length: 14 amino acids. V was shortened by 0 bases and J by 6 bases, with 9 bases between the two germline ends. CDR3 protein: CASSLGLRGQPQHF. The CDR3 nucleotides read TGTGCCAGCAGCTTAGGCCTTCGGGGTCAGCCCCAGCATTTT.